The source of this TCR beta chain is a study of a mutant IDH1 vaccine in newly diagnosed glioma. Study-wide points: Pseudoprogression appeared unlinked to shifts in leading peripheral T cell clonotypes.

Time point given: week 47, end of study. A single vaccine dose contained 300 ug of mutant IDH1 20-mer peptide, and topical imiquimod was used with it. Details on this clone: Its antigen remains unidentified.

Repertoires were generated with immunoSEQ multiplex PCR, while TCRdb's copy carries only in-frame clones and drops some. There are some 87,000 clones in the sample; approximately 80% occur only once, and around 5.3% lies in the top ten. The CDR3 sequence is 14 residues long. The germline V gene encodes CDR1 GTSNPN and CDR2 SVGIG (reference sequence). Trimming stripped 2 bases from V and 5 bases from J, with 15 bases between. The origin of this receptor is a man aged 35-49 years with glioma. The sequencing here drew on PBMCs, taken from a glioma patient whose treatment included an IDH1 peptide vaccine. This chain links TRBV30 with TRBJ2-5; D may be TRBD2 (6 bases). CDR3: CAWSRLRAGETQYF. For the CDR3, the DNA is TGTGCCTGGAGTAGATTGAGGGCGGGGGAGACCCAGTACTTC.